The 22 T cell receptor beta chains reported below all come from one sample, sequenced in a study of blood T cells in healthy people across ages. A J-beta primer mix and a sample-barcoded 5' primer were used in a second PCR of about 7 to 12 cycles. In TCRdb, the 5' RACE reads were re-called with MiXCR into one record per CDR3 protein. Of about 1,500,000 distinct CDR3 sequences listed, roughly 40% are singletons. Sequenced: blood. The source of these receptors is a woman younger than 35 in good health.

The J gene is TRBJ2-3, the V gene TRBV12-5; D remains ambiguous. Per the germline V gene, CDR1 is LGHNT and CDR2 is FRNRAP. The CDR3 is 17 amino acids. V was trimmed by 2 bases and J by 4 bases, leaving 19 bases between them. CDR3 protein: CASGLPQTLVDADTQYF. CDR3 DNA sequence: TGTGCTAGTGGTTTGCCTCAGACGCTAGTTGACGCAGATACGCAGTATTTT. Full variable domain (rest looked up from reference TRBV12-5 and TRBJ2-3): DARVTQTPRHKVTEMGQEVTMRCQPILGHNTVFWYRQTMMQGLELLAYFRNRAPLDDSGMPKDRFSAEMPDATLATLKIQPSEPRDSAVYFCASGLPQTLVDADTQYFGPGTRLTVL.

The chain has TRBV6-1 and TRBJ2-3; 7 positions agree with TRBD2. V lost 11 bases, J lost 0 bases, and 8 bases stayed unmatched. The germline CDR1 and CDR2 sequences are MNHNS and SASEGT. This CDR3 contains 14 residues. The chain's CDR3 is CAGGLPYSTDTQYF. DNA of the CDR3: TGTGCCGGGGGACTACCTTATAGCACAGATACGCAGTATTTT.

J is TRBJ1-5 and V is TRBV3-1; no reliable D call. The CDR3 contains 13 residues. The germline V and J ends were trimmed by 4 bases and 2 bases, with 6 bases remaining between them. Germline values: CDR1 LGHDT, CDR2 YNNKEL (reference sequence). The DNA of the CDR3 is TGTGCCAGCAGCCGAGTGGGCAATCAGCCCCAGCATTTT. This encodes CASSRVGNQPQHF.

The sample holds one count of this clonotype. The chain is built from TRBV6-6 and TRBJ1-5; D not certain. The V gene lost 8 bases and the J gene lost 0 bases, with 11 bases spanning the gap. CDR1 and CDR2 (germline): MNHNY, SVGAGI (reference sequence). CDR3 length: 14 residues. The CDR3 reads CASGQSNSNQPQHF. Written as DNA, the CDR3 is TGTGCCAGCGGGCAGAGTAATAGCAATCAGCCCCAGCATTTT.

V and J are TRBV7-2 and TRBJ2-7; D not certain. V lost 5 bases, J lost 3 bases, and 23 bases lay in between. The CDR3 loop spans 17 amino acids. Germline CDR1 SGHTA, CDR2 FQGNSA. CDR3 amino acids: CASSLPPAGVGFYEQYF. CDR3 bases: TGTGCCAGCAGCCTACCACCCGCTGGAGTGGGTTTCTACGAGCAGTACTTC.

This clonotype was found a few times. The chain is built from TRBV7-2 and TRBJ1-1; 10 bases map to TRBD1. Germline CDR1 and CDR2: SGHTA and FQGNSA. With V trimmed by 3 bases and J by 7 bases, 8 bases remained unmatched. The CDR3 consists of 15 residues. In DNA, the CDR3 is TGTGCCAGCAGCTTTCCCCCCGGGACAGGGGTTGAAGCTTTCTTT. Residues: CASSFPPGTGVEAFF.

At least ten counts were recorded for this clonotype. The chain links TRBV20-1 to TRBJ2-3; no clear D. This CDR3 is 14 amino acids long. Trimming took off 4 bases at V and 4 bases at J, with 15 bases between the two ends. Germline assignment: CDR1 DFQATT and CDR2 SNEGSKA (reference sequence). Written as DNA, the CDR3 is TGCAGTGCTACGGACCAGATCGAAGCAGATACGCAGTATTTT. Its protein is CSATDQIEADTQYF.

As DNA, the CDR3 is TGTGCCAGCAGTGCGGACAGATCCAGTGGCTACACCTTC. Its translation: CASSADRSSGYTF. The chain has TRBV11-2 and TRBJ1-2, with D possibly being TRBD1 (6 bases). The V gene lost 6 bases and the J gene lost 7 bases, with 15 bases spanning the gap. This CDR3 comprises 13 residues. From germline, CDR1 is SGHAT and CDR2 FQNNGV.

This chain joins TRBV10-3 and TRBJ2-1, with a tentative D call TRBD2 (6 bases). CDR1 and CDR2 from the germline V gene are ENHRY and SYGVKD. The CDR3 has 14 amino acids. Deletions cut 6 bases from V and 7 bases from J, with 16 bases between. The CDR3 reads CAISPLAIGNEQFF. DNA of the CDR3: TGTGCCATCAGCCCTCTAGCGATCGGAAATGAGCAGTTCTTC.

This clonotype was counted between two and nine times. The chain recombines TRBV2 with TRBJ2-3, with D unclear. The V end lost 3 bases, the J end lost 13 bases, and 14 bases lay between the germline ends. Germline V gives CDR1 SNHLY, CDR2 FYNNEI. The CDR3 spans 12 residues. CDR3 nucleotides: TGTGCCAGCAGTGAGGTCTTCCCCCGGGAGTATTTT. Its translation: CASSEVFPREYF.

The chain employs TRBV2 and TRBJ2-3; D may be TRBD2 (6 bases). The CDR3 length is 15 residues. Trimming removed 3 bases at V and 4 bases at J, with 14 bases between. Germline lookup yields CDR1 SNHLY and CDR2 FYNNEI. The CDR3 loop reads CASSELVAASDTQYF. The CDR3 nucleotides read TGTGCCAGCAGTGAGTTGGTAGCGGCGTCAGATACGCAGTATTTT.

The rearrangement joins TRBV6-5 to TRBJ2-1; 12 nucleotides agree with TRBD2. This CDR3 has 16 residues. V dropped 0 bases and J dropped 9; count of bases not matched to a gene: 6. Per the germline V gene, CDR1 is MNHEY and CDR2 is SVGAGI. The CDR3 nucleotides are TGTGCCAGCAGTTACTCTGGACTAGCGGGATCGGTTGAGCAGTTCTTC. This translates into CASSYSGLAGSVEQFF.

This clonotype was observed a few times. This chain joins TRBV4-2 and TRBJ2-3; TRBD2 matches 7 bases. Trimming cost V 0 bases and J 0 bases; bases outside gene matches: 3. The CDR3 runs 16 residues. The V gene's germline CDR1 is LGHNA and CDR2 YNFKEQ. The CDR3 DNA follows: TGTGCCAGCAGCCAAGAGCCAGCGGGGAGCACAGATACGCAGTATTTT. The encoded protein is CASSQEPAGSTDTQYF.

Written as DNA, the CDR3 is TGTGCCAGCAGTTATGGGGCTAGCGGGCCGTACAATGAGCAGTTCTTC. This sequence encodes CASSYGASGPYNEQFF. The chain combines TRBV6-5 with TRBJ2-1; 8 nucleotides match TRBD2. Germline V gives CDR1 MNHEY, CDR2 SVGAGI. V lost 3 bases and J lost 4; bases outside the gene matches: 8. The CDR3 runs to 16 residues.

V gene TRBV13 combines with J gene TRBJ2-7, with D possibly being TRBD1 (6 bases). Germline CDR1 is PRHDT and CDR2 is FYEKMQ (reference sequence). This CDR3 region has 14 residues. The ends were cut back, 6 bases at V and 2 bases at J, with 14 bases in the middle. The DNA of the CDR3 is TGTGCCAGCAGGCGCCGGGACACCGCCTACGAGCAGTACTTC. Translated, it gives CASRRRDTAYEQYF.

This chain connects TRBV7-9 to TRBJ1-1; 9 positions agree with TRBD1. This CDR3 region has 16 residues. The junction had 8 bases not matched to a gene; V was cut back by 6 bases and J by 0 bases. Germline assignment: CDR1 SEHNR and CDR2 FQNEAQ (reference sequence). The DNA of the CDR3 is TGTGCCAGCAGTAGGGACAGGGAATTCATGAACACTGAAGCTTTCTTT. Amino acids: CASSRDREFMNTEAFF.

To note about this clonotype: Relative to the germline gene, one junction end is altered; a read error may explain this. The chain joins TRBV7-9 to TRBJ2-6; D may correspond to TRBD1 or TRBD2 (6 bases each). Germline CDR1 and CDR2: SEHNR and FQNEAQ (reference sequence). The length of the CDR3 is 18 residues. The CDR3 nucleotides read TGTGTCAGCAGCCTGGCGGGGACACCTAACTCTGGGGCCAACGTCCTGACTTTC. Its translation: CVSSLAGTPNSGANVLTF.

This clonotype was picked up a small number of times. This chain links TRBV6-5 with TRBJ1-6, with a weak D call TRBD1 (5 bases). Germline V gene data show CDR1 as MNHEY and CDR2 as SVGAGI. V shed 4 bases and J shed 8 bases, with 21 bases lying between them. The length of the CDR3 is 17 residues. The DNA of the CDR3 is TGTGCCAGCAGTTCTCCGTCGCGGGGGGGGAGGGATTCACCCCTCCACTTT. Translated: CASSSPSRGGRDSPLHF.

This clonotype was seen a handful of times. The V and J genes are TRBV20-1 and TRBJ1-1, with 12 bases identical to TRBD1. V lost 5 bases and J lost 7; bases outside the gene matches: 8. Looked up from germline, CDR1 is DFQATT and CDR2 is SNEGSKA (reference sequence). The CDR3 contains 14 residues. CDR3 nucleotides: TGCAGTGCTCCCCGGGACAGGGGGCGGGATGAAGCTTTCTTT. It yields the protein CSAPRDRGRDEAFF.

This clonotype was found a few times. The chain uses TRBV7-6 and TRBJ2-7, with 8 bases fitting TRBD2. Losses at the gene ends were 5 bases for V and 7 bases for J; bases not matched to a gene: 10. Germline CDR1 SGHVS, CDR2 FNYEAQ. This CDR3 is 14 amino acids long. The chain's CDR3 is CASSQSPLAEEQYF. The CDR3 nucleotides are TGTGCCAGCAGCCAATCCCCACTAGCGGAGGAGCAGTACTTC.

Remarks on this clonotype: It may be a read error: a sequence one base away is much more abundant. The J gene is TRBJ2-5, the V gene TRBV6-5; D is unresolved. The last part of the DNA fits TRBJ2-7 better; the J call may be wrong. This CDR3 is built from 11 residues. Germline-derived CDR1 and CDR2 are MNHEY and SVGAGI. Here the CDR3 DNA reads TGTGTCAGCACCCTAGGGTACGAGCAGTACTTC. It encodes CVSTLGYEQYF.

This clonotype was found a few times. The chain has TRBV6-5 and TRBJ2-3, with TRBD1 as a possible D gene (6 bases). The CDR3 is 17 amino acids. Per the germline V gene, CDR1 is MNHEY and CDR2 is SVGAGI. V shed 4 bases and J shed 4 bases, with 21 bases lying between them. Here the CDR3 reads CASSSIPTGKLADTQYF. For the CDR3, the DNA is TGTGCCAGCAGTTCCATTCCTACAGGGAAGTTAGCAGATACGCAGTATTTT.